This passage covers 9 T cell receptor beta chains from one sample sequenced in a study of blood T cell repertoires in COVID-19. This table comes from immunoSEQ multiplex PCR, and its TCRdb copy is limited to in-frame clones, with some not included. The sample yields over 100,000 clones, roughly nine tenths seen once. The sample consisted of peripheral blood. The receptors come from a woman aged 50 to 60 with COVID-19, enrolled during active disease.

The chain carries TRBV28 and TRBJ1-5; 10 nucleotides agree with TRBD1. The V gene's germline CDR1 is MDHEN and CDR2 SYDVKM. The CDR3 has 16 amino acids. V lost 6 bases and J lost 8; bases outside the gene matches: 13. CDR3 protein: CASSSLGTGAMKPQHF. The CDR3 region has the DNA TGTGCCAGCAGCTCACTTGGGACAGGGGCCATGAAGCCCCAGCATTTT. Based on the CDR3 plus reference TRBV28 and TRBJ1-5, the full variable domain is DVKVTQSSRYLVKRTGEKVFLECVQDMDHENMFWYRQDPGLGLRLIYFSYDVKMKEKGDIPEGYSVSREKKERFSLILESASTNQTSMYLCASSSLGTGAMKPQHFGDGTRLSIL.

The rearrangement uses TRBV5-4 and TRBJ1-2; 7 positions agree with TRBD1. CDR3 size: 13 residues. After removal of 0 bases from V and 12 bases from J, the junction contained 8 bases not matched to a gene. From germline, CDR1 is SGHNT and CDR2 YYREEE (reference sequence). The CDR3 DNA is TGTGCCAGCAGCTTGGTTGCGGGACAGACGCACACCTTC. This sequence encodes CASSLVAGQTHTF. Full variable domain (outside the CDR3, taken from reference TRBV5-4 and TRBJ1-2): ETGVTQSPTHLIKTRGQQVTLRCSSQSGHNTVSWYQQALGQGPQFIFQYYREEENGRGNFPPRFSGLQFPNYSSELNVNALELDDSALYLCASSLVAGQTHTFGSGTRLTVV.

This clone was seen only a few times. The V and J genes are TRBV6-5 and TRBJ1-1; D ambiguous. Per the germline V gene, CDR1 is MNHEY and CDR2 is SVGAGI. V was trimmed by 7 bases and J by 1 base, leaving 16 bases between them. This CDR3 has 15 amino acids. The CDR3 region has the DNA TGTGCCAGCATTGCGGGAGGCGCTGGGAACACTGAAGCTTTCTTT. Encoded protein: CASIAGGAGNTEAFF.

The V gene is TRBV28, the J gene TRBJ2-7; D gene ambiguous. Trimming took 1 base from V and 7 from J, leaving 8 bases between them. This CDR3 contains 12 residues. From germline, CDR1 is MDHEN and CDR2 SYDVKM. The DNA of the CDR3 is TGTGCCAGCAGTTTATTGGCCAGGGAGCAGTACTTC. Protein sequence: CASSLLAREQYF.

CDR3 nucleotides: TGTGCCAGCAGCCCGCGGGGGACTAGCGGGGGACCCACAGATACGCAGTATTTT. As protein: CASSPRGTSGGPTDTQYF. This chain links TRBV7-2 with TRBJ2-3; 14 nucleotides line up with TRBD2. Germline V gene data show CDR1 as SGHTA and CDR2 as FQGNSA. This CDR3 region has 18 residues. J was trimmed by 2 bases and V by 5 bases; bases with no gene match: 9.

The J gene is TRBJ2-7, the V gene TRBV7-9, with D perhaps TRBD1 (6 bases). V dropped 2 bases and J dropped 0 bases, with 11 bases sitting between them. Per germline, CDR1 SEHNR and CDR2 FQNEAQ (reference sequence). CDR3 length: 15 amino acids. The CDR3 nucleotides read TGTGCCAGCAGCTTAAGAGGGGACAACTCCTACGAGCAGTACTTC. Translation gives CASSLRGDNSYEQYF.

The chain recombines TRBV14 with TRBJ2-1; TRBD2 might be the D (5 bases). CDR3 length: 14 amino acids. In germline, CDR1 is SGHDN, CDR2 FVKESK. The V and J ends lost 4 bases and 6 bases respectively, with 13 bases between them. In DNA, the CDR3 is TGTGCCAGCAGCCGGAGGCTAGCTAGCAATGAGCAGTTCTTC. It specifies CASSRRLASNEQFF.

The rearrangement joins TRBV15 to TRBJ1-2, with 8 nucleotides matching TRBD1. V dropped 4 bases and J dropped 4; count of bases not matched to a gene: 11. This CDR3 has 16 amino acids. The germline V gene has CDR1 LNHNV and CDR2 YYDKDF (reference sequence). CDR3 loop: CATSNGQGARSYGYTF. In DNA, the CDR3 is TGTGCCACCAGCAACGGGCAGGGGGCGCGGAGCTATGGCTACACCTTC.

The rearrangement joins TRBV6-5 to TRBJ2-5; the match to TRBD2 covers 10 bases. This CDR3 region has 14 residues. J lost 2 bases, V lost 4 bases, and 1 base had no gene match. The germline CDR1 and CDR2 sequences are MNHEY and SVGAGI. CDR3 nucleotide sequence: TGTGCCAGCAGTTTTAGCGGGGGGCAAGAGACCCAGTACTTC. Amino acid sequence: CASSFSGGQETQYF.